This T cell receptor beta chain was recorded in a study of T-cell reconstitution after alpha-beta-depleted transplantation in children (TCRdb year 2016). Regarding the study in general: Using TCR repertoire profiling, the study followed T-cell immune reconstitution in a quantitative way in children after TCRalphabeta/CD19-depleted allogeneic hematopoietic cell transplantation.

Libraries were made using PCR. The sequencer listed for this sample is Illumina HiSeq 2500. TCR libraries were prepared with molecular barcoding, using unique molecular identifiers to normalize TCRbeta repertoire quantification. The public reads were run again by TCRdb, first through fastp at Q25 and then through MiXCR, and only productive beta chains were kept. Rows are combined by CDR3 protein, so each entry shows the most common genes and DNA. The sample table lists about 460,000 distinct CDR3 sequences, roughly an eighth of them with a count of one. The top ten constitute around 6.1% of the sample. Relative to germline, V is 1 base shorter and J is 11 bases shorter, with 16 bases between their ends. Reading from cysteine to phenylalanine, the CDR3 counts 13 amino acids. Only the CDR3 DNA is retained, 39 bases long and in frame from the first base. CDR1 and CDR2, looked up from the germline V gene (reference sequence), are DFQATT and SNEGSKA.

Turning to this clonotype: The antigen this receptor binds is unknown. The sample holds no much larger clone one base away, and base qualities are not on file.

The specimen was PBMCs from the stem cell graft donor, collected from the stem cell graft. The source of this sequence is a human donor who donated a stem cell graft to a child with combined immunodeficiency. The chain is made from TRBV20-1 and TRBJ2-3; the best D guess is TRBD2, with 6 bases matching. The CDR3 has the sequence CSARVPWAGWQYF. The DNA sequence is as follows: TGCAGTGCTAGAGTCCCCTGGGCGGGGTGGCAGTATTTT.